These T cell receptor beta chains were read from a single sample in a study of molecular identifiers for immune sequencing clone quantification. TCRdb called the PCR reads again in MiXCR, with one record for every CDR3 protein. The profile shows some 320,000 distinct CDR3 sequences, about a fifth of them singletons. The sample consisted of naive CD8+ T cells from blood, with Jurkat cell RNA spiked in. The origin of the receptors is a human donor in good health. Some libraries in this study had Jurkat cell RNA spiked in. Both conserved end residues are part of each CDR3. A D gene is named only where the DNA matches it firmly. Only part of the rows carry a size: once, few, many, or a class if the clone is expanded.

size	V	J	D	DNA	CDR3
many	TRBV28	TRBJ1-4	-	TGTGCCACCAAGGGAGGCAGGATTAATGAAAAACTGTTTTTT	CATKGGRINEKLFF
-	TRBV6-2/TRBV6-3	TRBJ1-1	TRBD1	TGTGCCAGCAGTTTCCCGGACAGGGCGATGAACACTGAAGCTTTCTTT	CASSFPDRAMNTEAFF
many	TRBV30	TRBJ2-7	-	TGTGCCTGGAGTGTAGGAGGAGCCGAGCAGTACTTC	CAWSVGGAEQYF
many	TRBV6-1	TRBJ1-2	-	TGTGCCAGCAGTGAAAGAAGGGCAGCTAACTATGGCTACACCTTC	CASSERRAANYGYTF
-	TRBV4-3	TRBJ2-7	-	TGCGCCAGCAGCCAAGAGAACAACAGGAGTTACGAGCAGTACTTC	CASSQENNRSYEQYF
few	TRBV5-6	TRBJ2-5	-	TGTGCCAGCAGCGCGTGGGAGACCCAGTACTTC	CASSAWETQYF
many	TRBV23-1	TRBJ2-3	TRBD1	TGCGCCAGCAGTCAATCGTCTTTCCAGGGGGCAATTGCAGATACGCAGTATTTT	CASSQSSFQGAIADTQYF
many	TRBV5-1	TRBJ2-2	-	TGCGCCAGCAGCTTGGGAGGCGCCGGGGAGCTGTTTTTT	CASSLGGAGELFF
-	TRBV3-1	TRBJ2-3	-	TGTGCCAGCAGCCCGGACATAGGGTCCGCAGATACGCAGTATTTT	CASSPDIGSADTQYF
many	TRBV12-3/TRBV12-4	TRBJ2-1	-	TGTGCCAGCAGTTTGGGGGACCGTTACAATGAGCAGTTCTTC	CASSLGDRYNEQFF
many	TRBV24-1	TRBJ2-1	-	TGTGCCACCAGTGATTGGGGACCCGAAGGGGAGCAGTTCTTC	CATSDWGPEGEQFF
few	TRBV27	TRBJ1-1	TRBD1	TGTGCCAGCAGTTTTTACAGGGGAAATACTGAAGCTTTCTTT	CASSFYRGNTEAFF